This T cell receptor beta chain was sequenced in a study of beta chain features in type 1 diabetes. Reverse transcribing all isolated RNA meant expressed TCRB transcripts were sequenced. TCRdb keeps only in-frame clones here, not all; method: immunoSEQ multiplex PCR. The top ten clones hold approximately 0.043% of a sample with 630,000 or so clones, over 11% of them seen once. The sample holds a few counts of this clone. What it binds is not known. Study-wide results and caveats: Within each of all four CD4+ subsets, Type 1 diabetes patients had TCRB CDR3s that were moderately but significantly shorter.

The CDR3 sequence is 14 residues long. Germline CDR1 is SGHAT and CDR2 is FQNNGV. V lost 6 bases and J lost 7, with 17 bases in between. The source is a man aged 18 to 35 with type 1 diabetes. The chain uses TRBV11-2 and TRBJ2-3, with D possibly being TRBD2 (6 bases). Sequenced sample: naive CD4+ T cells from blood. Written as DNA, the CDR3 is TGTGCCAGCAGATCTATTAGCGGAACTTATACGCAGTATTTT. Amino acids: CASRSISGTYTQYF.